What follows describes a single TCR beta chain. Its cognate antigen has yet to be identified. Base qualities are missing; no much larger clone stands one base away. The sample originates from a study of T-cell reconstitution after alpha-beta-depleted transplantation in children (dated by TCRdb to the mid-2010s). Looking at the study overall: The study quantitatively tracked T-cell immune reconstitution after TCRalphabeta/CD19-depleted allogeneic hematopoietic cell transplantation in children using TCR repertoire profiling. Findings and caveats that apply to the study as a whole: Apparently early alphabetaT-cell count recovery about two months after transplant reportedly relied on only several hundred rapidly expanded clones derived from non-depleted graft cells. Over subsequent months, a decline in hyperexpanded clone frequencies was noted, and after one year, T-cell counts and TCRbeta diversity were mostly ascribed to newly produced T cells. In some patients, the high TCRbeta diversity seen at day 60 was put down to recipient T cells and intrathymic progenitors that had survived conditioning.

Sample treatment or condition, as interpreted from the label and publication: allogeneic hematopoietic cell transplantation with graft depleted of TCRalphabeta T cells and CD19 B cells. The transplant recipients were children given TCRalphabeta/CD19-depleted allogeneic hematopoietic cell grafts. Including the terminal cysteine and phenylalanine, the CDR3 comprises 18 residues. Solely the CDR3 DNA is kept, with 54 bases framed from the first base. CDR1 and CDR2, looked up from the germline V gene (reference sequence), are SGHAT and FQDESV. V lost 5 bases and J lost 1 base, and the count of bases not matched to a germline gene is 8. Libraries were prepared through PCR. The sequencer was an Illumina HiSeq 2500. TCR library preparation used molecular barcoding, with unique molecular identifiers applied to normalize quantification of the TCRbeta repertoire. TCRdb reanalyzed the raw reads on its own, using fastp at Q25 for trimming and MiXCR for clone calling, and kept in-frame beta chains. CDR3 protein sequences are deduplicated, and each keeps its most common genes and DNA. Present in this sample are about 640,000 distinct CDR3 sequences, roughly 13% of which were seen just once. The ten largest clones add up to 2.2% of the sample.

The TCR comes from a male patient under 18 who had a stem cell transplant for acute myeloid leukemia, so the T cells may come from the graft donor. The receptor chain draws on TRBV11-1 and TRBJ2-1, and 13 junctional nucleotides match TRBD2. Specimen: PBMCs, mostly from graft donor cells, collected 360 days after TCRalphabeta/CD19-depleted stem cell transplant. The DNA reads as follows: TGTGCCAGCAGCCGGACTAGCGGGAGACGCCTATCCTACAATGAGCAGTTCTTC. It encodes CASSRTSGRRLSYNEQFF.